The 3 T cell receptor beta chains given below trace back to one sample, sequenced in a study of T cells in Graves' hyperthyroidism and ophthalmopathy. Researchers amplified the TCR beta CDR3 regions from RNA transcripts. First-round RT-PCR with HTBI primers amplified the TCR CDR3 region. TCRdb used MiXCR to reprocess the multiplex PCR reads, holding one entry per CDR3 protein. This table has hundreds of thousands of distinct CDR3 sequences, about 20% appearing once. The specimen sequenced was blood. The receptor source for this set is a man aged 40-49 years with Graves' ophthalmopathy.

This sequence joins TRBV4-3 and TRBJ1-3; D call uncertain. CDR1 and CDR2 (germline): LGHNA, YSLEER. The CDR3 has 16 amino acids. V was clipped by 5 bases and J by 1 base, with 15 bases between them. The CDR3 spells CASSFVATESGNTIYF. For the CDR3, the DNA is TGCGCCAGCAGCTTCGTGGCGACGGAGTCTGGAAACACCATATATTTT.

The rearrangement uses TRBV30 and TRBJ1-1; D remains unclear. The V and J ends lost 3 bases and 4 bases respectively, with 21 bases between them. Germline CDR1 reads GTSNPN; CDR2 reads SVGIG (reference sequence). This CDR3 spans 16 amino acids. CDR3 coding DNA: TGTGCCTGGAGGGCCGCGGGTAGAGTTCTTTTCACTGAAGCTTTCTTT. Translated: CAWRAAGRVLFTEAFF.

The J gene is TRBJ1-2, the V gene TRBV6-1; TRBD1 matches 7 bases. This CDR3 is built from 16 residues. V was clipped by 5 bases and J by 6 bases; unmatched bases: 15. CDR1 is MNHNS and CDR2 is SASEGT in the germline V gene. CDR3 DNA: TGTGCCAGCAGTCGCCCTCTGACAGGGAAGGGAGATGGCTACACCTTC. Protein sequence: CASSRPLTGKGDGYTF.